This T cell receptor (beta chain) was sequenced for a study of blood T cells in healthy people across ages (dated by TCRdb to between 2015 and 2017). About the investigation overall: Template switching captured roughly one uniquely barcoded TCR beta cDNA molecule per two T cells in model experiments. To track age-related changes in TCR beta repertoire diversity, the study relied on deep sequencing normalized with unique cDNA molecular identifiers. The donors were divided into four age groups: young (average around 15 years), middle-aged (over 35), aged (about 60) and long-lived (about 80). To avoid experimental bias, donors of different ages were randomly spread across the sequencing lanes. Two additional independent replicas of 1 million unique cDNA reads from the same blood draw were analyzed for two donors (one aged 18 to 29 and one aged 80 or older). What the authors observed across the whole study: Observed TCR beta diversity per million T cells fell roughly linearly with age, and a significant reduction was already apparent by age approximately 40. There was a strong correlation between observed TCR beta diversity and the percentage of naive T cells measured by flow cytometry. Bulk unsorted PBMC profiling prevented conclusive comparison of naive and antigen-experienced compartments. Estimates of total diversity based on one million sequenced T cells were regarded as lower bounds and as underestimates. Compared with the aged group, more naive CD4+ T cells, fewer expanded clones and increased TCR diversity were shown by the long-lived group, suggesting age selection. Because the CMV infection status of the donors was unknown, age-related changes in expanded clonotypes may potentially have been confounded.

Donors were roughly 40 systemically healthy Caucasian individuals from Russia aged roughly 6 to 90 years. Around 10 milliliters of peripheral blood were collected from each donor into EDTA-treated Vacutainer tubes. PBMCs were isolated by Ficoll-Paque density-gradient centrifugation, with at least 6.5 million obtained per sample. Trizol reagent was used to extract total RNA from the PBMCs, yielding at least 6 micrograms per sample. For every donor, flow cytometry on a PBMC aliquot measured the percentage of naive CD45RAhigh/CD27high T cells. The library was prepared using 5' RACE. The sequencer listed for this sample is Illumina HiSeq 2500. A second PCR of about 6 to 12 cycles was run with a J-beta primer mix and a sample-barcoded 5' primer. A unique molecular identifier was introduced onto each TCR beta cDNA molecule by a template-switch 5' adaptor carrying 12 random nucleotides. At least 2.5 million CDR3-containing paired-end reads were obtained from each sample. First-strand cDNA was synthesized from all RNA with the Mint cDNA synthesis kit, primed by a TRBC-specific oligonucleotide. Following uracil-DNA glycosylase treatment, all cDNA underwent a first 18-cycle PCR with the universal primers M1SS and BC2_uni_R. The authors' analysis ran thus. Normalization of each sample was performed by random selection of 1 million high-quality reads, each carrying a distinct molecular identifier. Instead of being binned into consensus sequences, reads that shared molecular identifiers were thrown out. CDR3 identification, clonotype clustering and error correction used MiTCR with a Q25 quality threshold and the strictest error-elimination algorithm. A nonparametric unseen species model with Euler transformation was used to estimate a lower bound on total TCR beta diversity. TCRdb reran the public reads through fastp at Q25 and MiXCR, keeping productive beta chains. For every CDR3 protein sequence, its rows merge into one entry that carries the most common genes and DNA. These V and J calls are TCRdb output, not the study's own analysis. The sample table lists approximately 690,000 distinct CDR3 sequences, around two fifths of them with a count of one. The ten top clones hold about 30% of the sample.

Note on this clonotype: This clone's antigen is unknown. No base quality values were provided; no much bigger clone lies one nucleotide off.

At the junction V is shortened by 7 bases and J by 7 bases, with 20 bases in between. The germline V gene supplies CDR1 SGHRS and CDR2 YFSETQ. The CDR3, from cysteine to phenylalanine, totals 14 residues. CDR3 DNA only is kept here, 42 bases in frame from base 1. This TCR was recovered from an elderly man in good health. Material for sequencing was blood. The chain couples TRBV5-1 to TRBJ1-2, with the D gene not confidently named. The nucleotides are TGCGCCAGCGGACCCGAAGGAAGGCAAGGTGGCTACACCTTC. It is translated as CASGPEGRQGGYTF.